This entry concerns a single T cell receptor beta chain. The entry originates in a study of OX40 agonist ivuxolimab in advanced cancers. Profiled with immunoSEQ multiplex PCR; TCRdb holds only in-frame clones, not every one. The sample lists about 58,000 clones; 86% were seen once. V was pared by 0 bases and J by 7 bases, with 4 bases of the junction left unmatched. CDR1 and CDR2 from the germline V gene are SGDLS and YYNGEE. The CDR3 runs to 15 residues. This rearrangement joins TRBV9 to TRBJ1-6, with TRBD1 matching 7 bases. The sequence was collected from an adult with an advanced solid tumor such as melanoma, head and neck, liver or kidney cancer. Specimen: CD4+ or CD8+ T cells sorted from blood, collected in a trial of the OX40 agonist ivuxolimab. CDR3 residues: CASSVDGQVNSPLHF. The DNA of the CDR3 is TGTGCCAGCAGCGTAGACGGACAGGTGAATTCACCCCTCCACTTT. The full variable domain, in which reference TRBV9 and TRBJ1-6 provide the parts outside the CDR3, is DSGVTQTPKHLITATGQRVTLRCSPRSGDLSVYWYQQSLDQGLQFLIQYYNGEERAKGNILERFSAQQFPDLHSELNLSSLELGDSALYFCASSVDGQVNSPLHFGNGTRLTVT.